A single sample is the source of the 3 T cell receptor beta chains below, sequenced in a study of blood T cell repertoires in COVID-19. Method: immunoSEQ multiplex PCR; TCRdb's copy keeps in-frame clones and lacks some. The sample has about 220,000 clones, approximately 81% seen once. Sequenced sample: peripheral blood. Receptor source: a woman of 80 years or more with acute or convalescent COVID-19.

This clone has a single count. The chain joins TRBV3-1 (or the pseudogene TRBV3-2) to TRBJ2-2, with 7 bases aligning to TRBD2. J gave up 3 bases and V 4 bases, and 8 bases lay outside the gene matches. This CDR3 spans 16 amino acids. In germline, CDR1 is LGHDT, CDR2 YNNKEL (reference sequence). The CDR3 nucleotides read TGTGCCAGCAGCCCAATTCCAGGGAGGGACACCGGGGAGCTGTTTTTT. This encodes CASSPIPGRDTGELFF.

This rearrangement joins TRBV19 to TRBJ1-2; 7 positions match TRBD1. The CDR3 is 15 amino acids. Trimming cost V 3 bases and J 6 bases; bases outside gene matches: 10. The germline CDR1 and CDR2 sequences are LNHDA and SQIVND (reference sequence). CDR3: CASSIRTGVVDGYTF. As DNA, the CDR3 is TGTGCCAGTAGTATCCGGACAGGAGTGGTGGATGGCTACACCTTC.

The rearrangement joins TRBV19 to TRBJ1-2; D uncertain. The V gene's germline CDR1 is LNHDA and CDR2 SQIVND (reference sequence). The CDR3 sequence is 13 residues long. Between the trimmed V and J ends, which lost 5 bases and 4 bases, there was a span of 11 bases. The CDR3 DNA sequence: TGTGCCAGTAGTTCAGGCAGAATCTATGGCTACACCTTC. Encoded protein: CASSSGRIYGYTF.